This T cell receptor (beta chain) was obtained from a study of T cell changes during pregnancy in multiple sclerosis. Using immunoSEQ multiplex PCR, the repertoire was profiled, and TCRdb retains in-frame clones only, with some absent. The sample has about 85,000 clones, approximately 93% seen once. Per the germline V gene, CDR1 is SSHAT and CDR2 is FNYEAQ (reference sequence). The CDR3 is 14 amino acids. V dropped 5 bases and J dropped 8 bases, with 16 bases sitting between them. This material consisted of peripheral blood, taken in the first trimester of pregnancy. The source is a female donor with multiple sclerosis, enrolled in a pregnancy study. The chain combines TRBV7-7 with TRBJ1-3; D may be TRBD1 (5 bases). This CDR3 reads CASSPGLGGDTIYF. The CDR3 DNA is TGTGCCAGCAGCCCGGGACTGGGCGGGGACACCATATATTTT. The variable domain in full, with the rest retrieved from reference TRBV7-7 and TRBJ1-3, is GAGVSQSPRYKVTKRGQDVTLRCDPISSHATLYWYQQALGQGPEFLTYFNYEAQPDKSGLPSDRFSAERPEGSISTLTIQRTEQRDSAMYRCASSPGLGGDTIYFGEGSWLTVV.